The T cell receptor beta chain described here comes from a study of glioma-infiltrating T cells after dendritic cell vaccination. The CDR3 runs 13 residues. Germline values: CDR1 MNHNY, CDR2 SVGAGI (reference sequence). Clones were read by immunoSEQ multiplex PCR, and TCRdb kept only the in-frame ones, dropping some. The data contain around 58,000 clones, approximately 78% of them singletons. The chain has TRBV6-6 and TRBJ2-5; D may be TRBD2 (6 bases). The tail of the sequence fits TRBJ2-7 better, so the J call may be wrong. This receptor was obtained from a human donor with glioblastoma. Sequencing was performed on blood, taken before dendritic cell vaccination. The CDR3 sequence is CASSYGGSYEQYF. CDR3 nucleotide sequence: TGTGCCAGCAGTTACGGGGGGTCCTACGAGCAGTACTTC.